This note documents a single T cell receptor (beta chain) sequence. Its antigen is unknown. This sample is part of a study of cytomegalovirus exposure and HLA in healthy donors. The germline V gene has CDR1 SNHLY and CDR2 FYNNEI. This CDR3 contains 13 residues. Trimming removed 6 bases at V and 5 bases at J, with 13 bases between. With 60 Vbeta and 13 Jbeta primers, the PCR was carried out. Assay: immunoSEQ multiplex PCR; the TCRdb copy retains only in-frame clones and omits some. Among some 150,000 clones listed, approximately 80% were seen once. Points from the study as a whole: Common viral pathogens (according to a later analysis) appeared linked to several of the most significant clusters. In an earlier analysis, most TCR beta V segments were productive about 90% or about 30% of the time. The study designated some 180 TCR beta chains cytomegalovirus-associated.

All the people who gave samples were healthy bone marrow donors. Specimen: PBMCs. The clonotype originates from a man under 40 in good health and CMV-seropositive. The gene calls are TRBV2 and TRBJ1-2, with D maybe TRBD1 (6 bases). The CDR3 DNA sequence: TGTGCCAGCAGGGGGACATCACTTTATGGCTACACCTTC. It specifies CASRGTSLYGYTF.